Each of the 9 T cell receptor beta chains below was sequenced from the same sample in a study of T cells after yellow fever vaccination. TCRdb reanalysed the 5' RACE reads using MiXCR and keeps one entry per CDR3 protein. Of about 240,000 distinct CDR3 sequences listed, 6.5% to 8.5% are singletons. Source: CD4+ T cells sorted from PBMCs, taken 15 days after the yellow fever booster vaccination. Receptor source: a man in his thirties or forties who received the YFV17D yellow fever vaccine.

In its sample, this clonotype was seen many times. The chain employs TRBV7-2 and TRBJ1-4; 7 positions agree with TRBD1. The CDR3 spans 13 residues. CDR1 and CDR2 (germline): SGHTA, FQGNSA. The V and J ends lost 4 bases and 11 bases, in that order; junction bases with no gene match: 7. CDR3 loop: CASSSSGGRKLFF. As DNA, the CDR3 is TGTGCCAGCAGCTCTTCAGGGGGGCGGAAACTGTTTTTT.

This clonotype appeared a few times. CDR3 sequence reads: CASSWGQGNTGELFF. CDR3 in DNA: TGTGCCAGCAGCTGGGGACAGGGGAACACCGGGGAGCTGTTTTTT. The gene calls are TRBV5-5 and TRBJ2-2; TRBD1 aligns across 9 bases. This CDR3 comprises 15 residues. Losses at the gene ends were 3 bases for V and 1 base for J; bases not matched to a gene: 1. Germline values: CDR1 SGHKS, CDR2 YYEKEE (reference sequence).

The CDR3 loop reads CASSQGSGQPQHF. The CDR3 nucleotides are TGTGCCAGCAGCCAGGGATCGGGACAGCCCCAGCATTTT. The J gene is TRBJ1-5, the V gene TRBV7-3; tentatively, D is TRBD1 (5 bases). The length of the CDR3 is 13 residues. Germline assignment: CDR1 SGHTA and CDR2 FQGTGA. The germline V and J ends were trimmed by 5 bases and 7 bases, with 12 bases remaining between them.

The table lists this clonotype with many counts. One end of the junction varies from germline; a read error may be responsible. The chain combines TRBV29-1 with TRBJ1-2; a possible D gene is TRBD1 (6 bases). The CDR3 is made up of 12 amino acids. Per germline, CDR1 SQVTM and CDR2 ANQGSEA. In DNA, the CDR3 is TGCAGCGTTGCGGAGACAGGTCTATGGCTTGCCTTC. Its translation: CSVAETGLWLAF.

This clonotype has at least ten counts. The chain links TRBV5-1 to TRBJ2-2; TRBD1 matches 7 bases. Germline V lookup: CDR1 SGHRS, CDR2 YFSETQ. V shed 4 bases, J shed 1 base, and the junction held 4 bases outside the gene matches. This CDR3 has 15 residues. As DNA, the CDR3 is TGCGCCAGCAGCCTACAGGGGTGGAACACCGGGGAGCTGTTTTTT. Protein sequence: CASSLQGWNTGELFF.

This clonotype was counted a few times. This chain connects TRBV5-5 to TRBJ2-1; D remains unclear. Trimming stripped 2 bases from V and 0 bases from J, with 9 bases between. There are 15 residues in the CDR3. Germline V CDR1 and CDR2: SGHKS, YYEKEE (reference sequence). CDR3 residues: CASSFGQSSYNEQFF. The DNA of the CDR3 is TGTGCCAGCAGCTTCGGGCAGAGCTCCTACAATGAGCAGTTCTTC.

The chain couples TRBV7-9 to TRBJ2-2, with 9 bases aligning to TRBD2. CDR1 and CDR2 from the germline V gene are SEHNR and FQNEAQ (reference sequence). Trimming removed 1 base from V and 5 bases from J; junction bases left unmatched: 5. CDR3 length equals 16 residues. The CDR3 DNA reads TGTGCCAGCAGCTTAGGATCAGCGGGAGGTACCGGGGAGCTGTTTTTT. Translation gives CASSLGSAGGTGELFF. The full variable domain, completed using reference TRBV7-9 and TRBJ2-2, is DTGVSQNPRHKITKRGQNVTFRCDPISEHNRLYWYRQTLGQGPEFLTYFQNEAQLEKSRLLSDRFSAERPKGSFSTLEIQRTEQGDSAMYLCASSLGSAGGTGELFFGEGSRLTVL.

The CDR3 DNA follows: TGCGCCAGCAGCTTCTCCTATAATCGGGAAAGCTCCTACAATGAGCAGTTCTTC. Its protein is CASSFSYNRESSYNEQFF. The chain joins TRBV5-1 to TRBJ2-1; tentative D call: TRBD2 (5 bases). CDR3 size: 18 residues. The germline gives CDR1 SGHRS, CDR2 YFSETQ. Trimming cost V 2 bases and J 0 bases, with 18 bases left between them.

The chain employs TRBV29-1 and TRBJ2-7, with D tentatively TRBD1 (6 bases). The germline CDR1 and CDR2 sequences are SQVTM and ANQGSEA. The ends were cut back, 4 bases at V and 1 base at J, with 20 bases in the middle. This CDR3 is built from 16 residues. The CDR3 coding sequence is TGCAGCGTTGGTGTGCGTGGGGGCGTCAAATCCTACGAGCAGTACTTC. Protein product: CSVGVRGGVKSYEQYF.